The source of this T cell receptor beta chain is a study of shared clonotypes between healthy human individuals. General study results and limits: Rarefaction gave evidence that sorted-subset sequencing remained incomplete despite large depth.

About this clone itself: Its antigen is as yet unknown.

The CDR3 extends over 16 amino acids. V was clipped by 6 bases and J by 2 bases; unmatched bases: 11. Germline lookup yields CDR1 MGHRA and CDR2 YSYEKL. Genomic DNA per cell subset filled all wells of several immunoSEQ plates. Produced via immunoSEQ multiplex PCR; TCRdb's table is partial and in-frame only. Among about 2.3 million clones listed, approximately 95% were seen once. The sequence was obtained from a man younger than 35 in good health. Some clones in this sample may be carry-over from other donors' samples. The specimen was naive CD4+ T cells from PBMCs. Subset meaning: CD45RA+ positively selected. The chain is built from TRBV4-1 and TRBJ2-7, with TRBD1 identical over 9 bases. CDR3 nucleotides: TGCGCCAGCAGTATCACCGAAAGGACAGGGGCCTACGAGCAGTACTTC. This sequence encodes CASSITERTGAYEQYF.